This entry features one T cell receptor beta chain sequence. CDR1 and CDR2 from the germline V gene are DFQATT and SNEGSKA (reference sequence). V was trimmed by 3 bases and J by 4 bases, leaving 9 bases between them. The CDR3 covers 12 residues. The repertoire was sequenced with immunoSEQ multiplex PCR; TCRdb's copy has only in-frame clones and lacks some. This sample has roughly 200,000 clones, with 80% found just once. The data stem from a study of blood T cell repertoires in COVID-19. Study details: Sources were T cells, B-cell-depleted T cells, or PBMCs; the material itself was cDNA or gDNA.

The source is a man aged 55-75 years with acute or convalescent COVID-19. Specimen: peripheral blood. The chain carries TRBV20-1 and TRBJ1-2; D unclear. The CDR3 sequence is CSASTQVYGYTF. The CDR3 nucleotides read TGCAGTGCTAGTACGCAGGTCTATGGCTACACCTTC.